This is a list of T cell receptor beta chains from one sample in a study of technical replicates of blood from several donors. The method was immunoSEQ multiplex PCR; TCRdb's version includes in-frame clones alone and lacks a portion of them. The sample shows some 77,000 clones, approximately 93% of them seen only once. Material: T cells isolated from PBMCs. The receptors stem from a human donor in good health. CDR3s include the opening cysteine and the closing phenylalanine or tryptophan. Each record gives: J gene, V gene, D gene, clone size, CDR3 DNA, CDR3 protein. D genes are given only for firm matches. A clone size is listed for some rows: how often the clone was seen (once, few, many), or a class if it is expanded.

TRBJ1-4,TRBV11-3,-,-,TGTGCCAGCAGCTTAGATCCGGGGGAAACTAATGAAAAACTGTTTTTT,CASSLDPGETNEKLFF
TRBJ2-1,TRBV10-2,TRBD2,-,TGCGCCAGCAGGGTAGCGGGAGGCTATGAGCAGTTCTTC,CASRVAGGYEQFF
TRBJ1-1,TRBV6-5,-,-,TGTGCCAGCACCGAGAAGGGGGGGCAAGGCACTGAAGCTTTCTTT,CASTEKGGQGTEAFF
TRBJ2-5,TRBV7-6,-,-,TGTGCCAGCAGCTCTCAAGAGACCCAGTACTTC,CASSSQETQYF
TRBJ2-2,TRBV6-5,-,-,TGTGCCAGCACCCCCTCAGGGGAGAACACCGGGGAGCTGTTTTTT,CASTPSGENTGELFF
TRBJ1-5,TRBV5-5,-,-,TGTGCCAGCAGCTTAAAGGGAGGGACCAATCAGCCCCAGCATTTT,CASSLKGGTNQPQHF
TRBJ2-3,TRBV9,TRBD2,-,TGTGCCAGCAGCGTAGGGTTTAGCGGGAGATTAGAGGATACGCAGTATTTT,CASSVGFSGRLEDTQYF
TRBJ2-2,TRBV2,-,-,TGTGCCAGCAGTGAGGGGGAGGTGGACACCGGGGAGCTGTTTTTT,CASSEGEVDTGELFF
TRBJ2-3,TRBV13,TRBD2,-,TGTGCCAGCAGCTTAGGCACTAGCGGGAGGGTCGCAGATACGCAGTATTTT,CASSLGTSGRVADTQYF
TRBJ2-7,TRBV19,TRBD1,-,TGTGCCAGTAGTATTGGACAGGGGGCCTACGAGCAGTACTTC,CASSIGQGAYEQYF
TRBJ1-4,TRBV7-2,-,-,TGTGCCAGCAGTCGGGGACATTTTAGCGAAAAACTGTTTTTT,CASSRGHFSEKLFF
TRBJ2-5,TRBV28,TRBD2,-,TGTGCCAGCAGTCCCCCCCCCTTGGCGGGAGGGCGGGTAGAGACCCAGTACTTC,CASSPPPLAGGRVETQYF
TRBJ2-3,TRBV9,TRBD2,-,TGTGCCAGCAGACGGAATAGCGGGAGCGACACAGATACGCAGTATTTT,CASRRNSGSDTDTQYF
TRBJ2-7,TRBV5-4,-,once,TGTGCCAGCAGCACTGGCGGATTCTCCTACGAGCAGTACTTC,CASSTGGFSYEQYF
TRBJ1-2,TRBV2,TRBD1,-,TGTGCCAGCTTCCACCGGGACAGCCAGGGCTACACCTTC,CASFHRDSQGYTF
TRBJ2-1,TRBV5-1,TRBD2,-,TGCGCCAGCGGACTAGCGGGACATGAGCAGTTCTTC,CASGLAGHEQFF
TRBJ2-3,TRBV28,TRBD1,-,TGTGCCAGCAGAACCACCGGGACAGGGAGGCCAGATACGCAGTATTTT,CASRTTGTGRPDTQYF
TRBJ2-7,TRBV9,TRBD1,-,TGTGCCAGCAGCGCCGGAGCCGGGACAGGGGCCTACGAGCAGTACTTC,CASSAGAGTGAYEQYF
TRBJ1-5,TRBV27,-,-,TGTGCCAGCAGTCCCTACCGCGATCAGCCCCAGCATTTT,CASSPYRDQPQHF
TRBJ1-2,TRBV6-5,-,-,TGTGCCAGCAGTGAGGGTAGCACCTTC,CASSEGSTF
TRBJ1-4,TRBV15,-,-,TGTGCCACCAGCAGAGAGGACAGCAGGGGTGAAAAACTGTTTTTT,CATSREDSRGEKLFF
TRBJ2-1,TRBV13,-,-,TGTGCCAGCAGCTCGGCCCCGACAACCCTTTCCTACAATGAGCAGTTCTTC,CASSSAPTTLSYNEQFF
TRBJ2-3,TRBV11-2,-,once,TGTGCCAGCAGCTTAGTATTGAGCACAGATACGCAGTATTTT,CASSLVLSTDTQYF
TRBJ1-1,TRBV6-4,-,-,TGTGCCAGCAGCCAGGACGGGATGAACACTGAAGCTTTCTTT,CASSQDGMNTEAFF
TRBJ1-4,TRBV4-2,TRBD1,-,TGTGCCAGCAGCCCACAGGGGGCTTGGGAAAAACTGTTTTTT,CASSPQGAWEKLFF
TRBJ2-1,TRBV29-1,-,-,TGCAGCGTTGAGGTGGGCGTGGGGGACTTCTTACACAATGAGCAGTTCTTC,CSVEVGVGDFLHNEQFF
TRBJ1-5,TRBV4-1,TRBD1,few,TGCGCCAGCAGCCAAGAGGACAGGGCGCAGCCCCAGCATTTT,CASSQEDRAQPQHF
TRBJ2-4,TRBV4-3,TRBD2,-,TGCGCCAGCAGCCAAGGGGGGGGGATAGGTTGGGACATTCAGTACTTC,CASSQGGGIGWDIQYF
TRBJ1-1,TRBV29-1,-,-,TGCAGCGTTGAAGATCTGAGGGAGAAAGCTTTCTTT,CSVEDLREKAFF
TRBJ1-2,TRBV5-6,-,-,TGTGCCAGCAGCTTGGCCCCAGGGGCCGGCTACACCTTC,CASSLAPGAGYTF
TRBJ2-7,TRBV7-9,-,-,TGTGCCAGCAGCTTAGATCACTACGAGCAGTACTTC,CASSLDHYEQYF
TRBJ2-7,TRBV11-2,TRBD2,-,TGTGCCAGCAGCTTAGTCCGGGCTAGCGGATACTACGAGCAGTACTTC,CASSLVRASGYYEQYF
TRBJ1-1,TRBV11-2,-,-,TGTGCCAGCAGCTTAGGGCACCCTGAAGCTTTCTTT,CASSLGHPEAFF
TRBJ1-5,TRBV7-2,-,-,TGTGCCAGCAGCTCGGACAACAATCAGCCCCAGCATTTT,CASSSDNNQPQHF
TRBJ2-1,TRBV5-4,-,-,TGTGCCAGCAGCTTGGACCTATACAGCTCCTACAATGAGCAGTTCTTC,CASSLDLYSSYNEQFF
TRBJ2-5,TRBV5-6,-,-,TGTGCCAGCAGCTTGAGCGGAGGGAAGGAGACCCAGTACTTC,CASSLSGGKETQYF
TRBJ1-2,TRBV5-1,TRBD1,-,TGCGCCAGCAGCTCATCCGGGACAGGGCCCCTTGGCTACACCTTC,CASSSSGTGPLGYTF
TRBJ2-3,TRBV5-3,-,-,TGTGCCAGAAGCTATAGTAGCACAGATACGCAGTATTTT,CARSYSSTDTQYF
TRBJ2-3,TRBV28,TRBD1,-,TGTGCCAGCAGTTTAGGAACCCTCCGGGACAGGAGAACAGATACGCAGTATTTT,CASSLGTLRDRRTDTQYF
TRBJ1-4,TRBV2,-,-,TGTGCCAGCAGTGGACAGGATGAAAAACTGTTTTTT,CASSGQDEKLFF
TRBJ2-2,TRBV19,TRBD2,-,TGTGCCAGTACCTCAATAGCGGGCAGGACCGGGGAGCTGTTTTTT,CASTSIAGRTGELFF
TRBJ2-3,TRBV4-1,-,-,TGCGCCAGCAGCCAAGTGGTCAGTGCAGATACGCAGTATTTT,CASSQVVSADTQYF
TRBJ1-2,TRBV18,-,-,TGTGCCAGCTCCCCTCGCGGCCAAAACTATGGCTACACCTTC,CASSPRGQNYGYTF
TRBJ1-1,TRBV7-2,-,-,TGTGCCAGCAGCTTAGGGGGGGGGCTGAGGTTGGGAGAAAGCACTGAAGCTTTCTTT,CASSLGGGLRLGESTEAFF
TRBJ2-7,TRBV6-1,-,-,TGTGCCAGCAGTGACGACAGGGAGGTTTCCTACGAGCAGTACTTC,CASSDDREVSYEQYF
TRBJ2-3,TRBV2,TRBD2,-,TGTGCCAGCAGTGATGTGGGTCTAGCGGACTTCGGGGATACGCAGTATTTT,CASSDVGLADFGDTQYF